These 28 T cell receptor beta chains came from one sample sequenced in a study of human T cells and chemical hapten exposure. TCRdb re-called the RACE reads with MiXCR, one entry per CDR3 protein. Seen here are about 120,000 distinct CDR3 sequences, roughly 15% observed once, and the top ten hold roughly 0.92%. Time point meaning: patch test 1, 2 weeks after DPC sensitization. Treatment described: therapeutic diphenylcyclopropenone sensitization with weekly scalp DPC. The sample in question was whole blood, obtained in connection with sensitization to the hapten diphenylcyclopropenone (DPC). The source of these receptors is a man between 18 and 29 years old with alopecia areata. Some clones in this sample may be carry-over from other donors' samples.

CDR3 residues: CASSQRAGAINEQFF. DNA of the CDR3: TGCGCCAGCAGTCAAAGGGCGGGGGCCATCAATGAGCAGTTCTTC. The chain recombines TRBV4-1 with TRBJ2-1; D is perhaps TRBD2 (7 bases). This CDR3 contains 15 residues. Deletions cut 6 bases from V and 6 bases from J, with 18 bases between. Looked up from germline, CDR1 is MGHRA and CDR2 is YSYEKL.

This clonotype turned up a few times. The chain couples TRBV19 to TRBJ1-2, with D hard to call. Trimming stripped 7 bases from V and 0 bases from J, with 15 bases between. This CDR3 spans 15 amino acids. The germline gives CDR1 LNHDA, CDR2 SQIVND (reference sequence). In nucleotides, the CDR3 is TGTGCCAGTAACCAGGACTGGGGAACTAACTATGGCTACACCTTC. Translation gives CASNQDWGTNYGYTF.

The CDR3 region is CATSDLATEGTHPINEQFF. CDR3 DNA: TGTGCCACCAGTGATTTAGCCACCGAGGGGACCCACCCGATCAATGAGCAGTTCTTC. The genes are TRBV24-1 and TRBJ2-1, with D perhaps TRBD1 or TRBD2 (5 bases each). The V end was cut by 1 base, the J end by 6 bases, with 24 bases between. CDR1 and CDR2 from the germline V gene are KGHDR and SFDVKD. There are 19 residues in the CDR3.

This clonotype was seen more than once but under ten times. The chain combines TRBV5-6 with TRBJ2-7; D is undetermined. Germline V gives CDR1 SGHDT, CDR2 YYEEEE. The CDR3 contains 12 residues. With 1 base removed from V and 2 bases from J, the gap between germline ends came to 4 bases. This chain's CDR3 is CASSLTPYEQYV. As DNA, the CDR3 is TGTGCCAGCAGCTTGACCCCCTACGAGCAGTACGTC.

The sample holds one count of this clonotype. This chain links TRBV28 with TRBJ2-4; 10 bases line up with TRBD1. Germline V lookup: CDR1 MDHEN, CDR2 SYDVKM. The CDR3 consists of 14 residues. The trim removed 5 bases at V and 5 bases at J, leaving 3 bases unmatched. The CDR3 spells CASSPGTGENIQYF. The CDR3 coding sequence is TGTGCCAGCAGTCCGGGGACAGGGGAAAACATTCAGTACTTC. Combining the CDR3 with reference TRBV28 and TRBJ2-4 gives the whole variable domain DVKVTQSSRYLVKRTGEKVFLECVQDMDHENMFWYRQDPGLGLRLIYFSYDVKMKEKGDIPEGYSVSREKKERFSLILESASTNQTSMYLCASSPGTGENIQYFGAGTRLSVL.

This clonotype was seen a few times. The chain employs TRBV6-1 and TRBJ1-5; possible D gene TRBD1, 5 bases. The ends were cut back, 5 bases at V and 7 bases at J, with 18 bases in the middle. CDR1 is MNHNS, CDR2 SASEGT, per germline. The CDR3 runs 15 residues. CDR3 sequence reads: CASSTTQGLGQPQHF. In DNA form, the CDR3 reads TGTGCCAGCAGTACGACGCAGGGCCTGGGACAGCCCCAGCATTTT.

This clonotype turned up a few times. V is TRBV7-8 and J is TRBJ2-3; TRBD2 matches 13 bases. J gave up 0 bases and V 5 bases, and 11 bases lay outside the gene matches. There are 19 residues in the CDR3. Looked up from germline, CDR1 is SGHVS and CDR2 is FQNEAQ. The CDR3 spells CASSPRRTSGGRSTDTQYF. The CDR3 coding sequence is TGTGCCAGCAGCCCAAGGAGGACTAGCGGGGGCCGTAGCACAGATACGCAGTATTTT. Supplemented by reference TRBV7-8 and TRBJ2-3, the full variable domain reads GAGVSQSPRYKVAKRGQDVALRCDPISGHVSLFWYQQALGQGPEFLTYFQNEAQLDKSGLPSDRFFAERPEGSVSTLKIQRTQQEDSAVYLCASSPRRTSGGRSTDTQYFGPGTRLTVL.

This clonotype was recorded many times. V and J are TRBV12-5 and TRBJ1-6; 8 bases align to TRBD1. The CDR3 contains 16 residues. V shed 2 bases, J shed 6 bases, and the junction held 6 bases outside the gene matches. Germline V gene sequence: CDR1 LGHNT, CDR2 FRNRAP. This chain's CDR3 is CASGLLSGQGNSPLHF. Here the CDR3 DNA reads TGTGCTAGTGGTTTGCTTTCCGGACAGGGTAATTCACCCCTCCACTTT. The full variable domain, with the rest looked up from reference TRBV12-5 and TRBJ1-6, is DARVTQTPRHKVTEMGQEVTMRCQPILGHNTVFWYRQTMMQGLELLAYFRNRAPLDDSGMPKDRFSAEMPDATLATLKIQPSEPRDSAVYFCASGLLSGQGNSPLHFGNGTRLTVT.

The V gene is TRBV20-1, the J gene TRBJ2-7; maybe TRBD1 (5 bases). The CDR3 extends over 12 amino acids. Germline-derived CDR1 and CDR2 are DFQATT and SNEGSKA (reference sequence). Trimming stripped 6 bases from V and 4 bases from J, with 13 bases between. This chain's CDR3 is CSAPGKFYEQYF. The CDR3 DNA follows: TGCAGTGCCCCAGGGAAGTTTTACGAGCAGTACTTC.

The chain combines TRBV12-3 or TRBV12-4 with TRBJ1-1, with unresolved D. This CDR3 spans 13 amino acids. Trimming removed 7 bases at V and 0 bases at J, with 9 bases between. The DNA for the CDR3 is TGTGCCAGCACCCTGAAACTGAACACTGAAGCTTTCTTT. The encoded protein is CASTLKLNTEAFF.

The CDR3 DNA reads TGTGCCAGCAGTCCGGGGACAGGAAATGGGCCACCCCTCCACTTT. Translation gives CASSPGTGNGPPLHF. The chain uses TRBV9 and TRBJ1-6; 8 bases line up with TRBD1. Trimming cost V 5 bases and J 11 bases; bases outside gene matches: 12. Germline V gene sequence: CDR1 SGDLS, CDR2 YYNGEE. CDR3 length: 15 amino acids.

There are a few counts of this clonotype. The rearrangement joins TRBV10-2 to TRBJ1-5; D call uncertain. Trimming took off 3 bases at V and 9 bases at J, with 9 bases between the two ends. CDR3 length equals 12 residues. In germline, CDR1 is WSHSY, CDR2 SAAADI. CDR3 nucleotide sequence: TGCGCCAGCAGTGAATACTTGGGGCCCCAGCATTTT. Amino acid sequence: CASSEYLGPQHF.

In DNA form, the CDR3 reads TGTGCCAGCAGTTCTTACAGGGGGCGACGGACCGGGGAGCTGTTTTTT. It is translated as CASSSYRGRRTGELFF. The V gene is TRBV12-3 or TRBV12-4, the J gene TRBJ2-2, with 9 bases lining up with TRBD1. Losses at the gene ends were 4 bases for V and 5 bases for J; bases not matched to a gene: 8. The CDR3 is made up of 16 amino acids.

The chain is built from TRBV7-6 and TRBJ1-2; D unclear. There are 13 residues in the CDR3. CDR1 and CDR2 (germline): SGHVS, FNYEAQ. The V and J ends lost 9 bases and 6 bases respectively, with 17 bases between them. CDR3 in amino acids: CASGLTSRHGYTF. As DNA, the CDR3 is TGTGCCAGTGGGTTGACTTCGCGCCATGGCTACACCTTC.

This clonotype was observed a handful of times. This chain links TRBV20-1 with TRBJ2-7, with 7 bases lining up with TRBD2. This CDR3 comprises 14 residues. The V gene's germline CDR1 is DFQATT and CDR2 SNEGSKA (reference sequence). Losses at the gene ends were 3 bases for V and 2 bases for J; bases not matched to a gene: 7. DNA for the CDR3: TGCAGTGCTAGTTGGGACTACCTCCCCTACGAGCAGTACTTC. Its translation: CSASWDYLPYEQYF.

This clonotype was recorded a few times. The chain is built from TRBV7-9 and TRBJ1-1; D is possibly TRBD1 (6 bases). V was trimmed by 6 bases and J by 3 bases, leaving 11 bases between them. The CDR3 loop spans 13 amino acids. Germline CDR1 is SEHNR and CDR2 is FQNEAQ (reference sequence). The CDR3 sequence is CASSLTGHTEAFF. CDR3 DNA: TGTGCCAGCAGTTTGACAGGACACACTGAAGCTTTCTTT.

There are a few counts of this clonotype. V and J are TRBV9 and TRBJ2-3, with TRBD2 identical over 12 bases. The CDR3 sequence is 17 residues long. The V gene end was trimmed by 4 bases and the J gene end by 0 bases; junction bases not matched to a gene: 6. Per germline, CDR1 SGDLS and CDR2 YYNGEE. The CDR3 here is CASSLGLAGTSTDTQYF. Here the CDR3 DNA reads TGTGCCAGCAGCCTCGGACTAGCGGGGACTAGCACAGATACGCAGTATTTT.

This chain uses TRBV29-1 with TRBJ2-4; a weak D match, TRBD1 (5 bases). The CDR3 is 16 amino acids. V was cut by 5 bases and J by 2 bases, with 19 bases left in between. Germline V CDR1 and CDR2: SQVTM, ANQGSEA. The CDR3 coding sequence is TGCAGCGTTCCGGCGACAGACTTCTATACCAAAAACATTCAGTACTTC. Translated: CSVPATDFYTKNIQYF.

This chain joins TRBV10-3 and TRBJ2-4, with D maybe TRBD1 (5 bases). CDR1 ENHRY and CDR2 SYGVKD come from the germline V gene. The CDR3 is made up of 14 amino acids. Trimming stripped 2 bases from V and 8 bases from J, with 13 bases between. Here the CDR3 DNA reads TGTGCCATCAGTGAGGACAGTGGATGGGACATTCAGTACTTC. It yields the protein CAISEDSGWDIQYF.

Only a few counts were recorded for this clonotype. The rearrangement joins TRBV18 to TRBJ1-1; 10 bases align to TRBD1. V was pared by 6 bases and J by 4 bases, with 8 bases of the junction left unmatched. The germline gives CDR1 KGHSH, CDR2 LQKENI. The CDR3 spans 15 residues. For the CDR3, the DNA is TGTGCCAGCTCGTACCGACAGGGGGCCCCCACTGAAGCTTTCTTT. Protein: CASSYRQGAPTEAFF.

This chain uses TRBV27 with TRBJ2-7; D not certain. Trimming took 0 bases from V and 3 from J, leaving 6 bases between them. The CDR3 sequence is 13 residues long. Germline CDR1 is MNHEY and CDR2 is SMNVEV (reference sequence). CDR3 sequence: CASSLSWGYEQYF. CDR3 sequence (DNA): TGTGCCAGCAGTTTATCCTGGGGCTACGAGCAGTACTTC.

DNA for the CDR3: TGTGCCAGCAGTCCTTCAGACAGATTAACTGAAGCTTTCTTT. As protein: CASSPSDRLTEAFF. The V call is TRBV7-2, the J call TRBJ1-1, with TRBD1 as a possible D gene (5 bases). Germline CDR1 reads SGHTA; CDR2 reads FQGNSA. The CDR3 runs 14 residues. Between the trimmed V and J ends, which lost 6 bases and 5 bases, there was a span of 16 bases.

The CDR3 sequence: CASSYVLAASYNEQFF. CDR3 in DNA: TGTGCCAGCAGCTACGTCCTAGCGGCTTCCTACAATGAGCAGTTCTTC. This sequence joins TRBV7-9 and TRBJ2-1, with TRBD2 matching over 7 bases. The CDR3 has 16 residues. The germline CDR1 and CDR2 sequences are SEHNR and FQNEAQ (reference sequence). V lost 4 bases and J lost 1; bases outside the gene matches: 7. Together with reference TRBV7-9 and TRBJ2-1, the CDR3 gives the full variable domain: DTGVSQNPRHKITKRGQNVTFRCDPISEHNRLYWYRQTLGQGPEFLTYFQNEAQLEKSRLLSDRFSAERPKGSFSTLEIQRTEQGDSAMYLCASSYVLAASYNEQFFGPGTRLTVL.

This clonotype was seen a handful of times. The genes are TRBV14 and TRBJ2-3; D is uncertain. Germline values: CDR1 SGHDN, CDR2 FVKESK. The length of the CDR3 is 14 residues. Trimming stripped 2 bases from V and 2 bases from J, with 8 bases between. The CDR3 sequence: CASSQPGFTDTQYF. CDR3 sequence (DNA): TGTGCCAGCAGCCAACCCGGGTTCACAGATACGCAGTATTTT. Based on the CDR3 plus reference TRBV14 and TRBJ2-3, the full variable domain is EAGVTQFPSHSVIEKGQTVTLRCDPISGHDNLYWYRRVMGKEIKFLLHFVKESKQDESGMPNNRFLAERTGGTYSTLKVQPAELEDSGVYFCASSQPGFTDTQYFGPGTRLTVL.

V is TRBV28 and J is TRBJ2-7; 9 bases align to TRBD1. V was pared by 6 bases and J by 5 bases, with 8 bases of the junction left unmatched. There are 14 residues in the CDR3. The germline V gene has CDR1 MDHEN and CDR2 SYDVKM. The CDR3 bases are TGTGCCAGCAGGATGGGACAGGGTAACCACGAGCAGTACTTC. Its protein is CASRMGQGNHEQYF.

This chain joins TRBV27 and TRBJ2-2, with D hard to call. V was trimmed by 0 bases and J by 3 bases, leaving 11 bases between them. The CDR3 contains 16 residues. The germline V gene encodes CDR1 MNHEY and CDR2 SMNVEV (reference sequence). The chain's CDR3 is CASSLSDSDYTGELFF. As DNA, the CDR3 is TGTGCCAGCAGTTTATCGGATTCAGATTACACCGGGGAGCTGTTTTTT.

The sample holds a few counts of this clonotype. The V call is TRBV6-2 or TRBV6-3, the J call TRBJ1-2; TRBD1 might be the D (6 bases). V lost 1 base and J lost 4, with 10 bases in between. The length of the CDR3 is 14 residues. Germline lookup yields CDR1 MNHEY and CDR2 SVGEGT. The CDR3 reads CASSYFGQPYGYTF. The CDR3 bases are TGTGCCAGCAGTTACTTTGGACAGCCCTATGGCTACACCTTC.

The chain has TRBV11-2 and TRBJ2-1; D is ambiguous. Germline values: CDR1 SGHAT, CDR2 FQNNGV. CDR3 length: 15 residues. V was cut by 0 bases and J by 3 bases, with 9 bases left in between. CDR3 in DNA: TGTGCCAGCAGCTTAGATCCAACTTACTACAATGAGCAGTTCTTC. Translation gives CASSLDPTYYNEQFF.